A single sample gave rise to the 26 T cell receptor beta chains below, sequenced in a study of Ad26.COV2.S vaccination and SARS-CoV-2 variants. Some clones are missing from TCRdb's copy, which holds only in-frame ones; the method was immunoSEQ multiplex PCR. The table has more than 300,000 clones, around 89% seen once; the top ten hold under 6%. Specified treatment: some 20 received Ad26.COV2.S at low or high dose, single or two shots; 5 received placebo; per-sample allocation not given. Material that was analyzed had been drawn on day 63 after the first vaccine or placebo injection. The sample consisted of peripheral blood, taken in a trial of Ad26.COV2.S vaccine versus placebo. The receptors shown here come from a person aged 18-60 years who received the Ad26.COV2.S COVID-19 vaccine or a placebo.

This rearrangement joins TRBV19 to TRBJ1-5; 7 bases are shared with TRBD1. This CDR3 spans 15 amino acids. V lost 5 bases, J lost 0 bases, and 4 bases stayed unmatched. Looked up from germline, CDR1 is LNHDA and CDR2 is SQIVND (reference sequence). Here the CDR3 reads CASSVDRASNQPQHF. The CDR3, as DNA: TGTGCCAGTAGTGTCGACAGGGCTAGCAATCAGCCCCAGCATTTT.

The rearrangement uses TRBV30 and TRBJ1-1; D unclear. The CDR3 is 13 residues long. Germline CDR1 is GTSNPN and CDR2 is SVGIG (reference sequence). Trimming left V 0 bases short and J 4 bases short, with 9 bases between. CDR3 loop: CAWSVDWGTEAFF. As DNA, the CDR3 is TGTGCCTGGAGTGTGGACTGGGGCACTGAAGCTTTCTTT.

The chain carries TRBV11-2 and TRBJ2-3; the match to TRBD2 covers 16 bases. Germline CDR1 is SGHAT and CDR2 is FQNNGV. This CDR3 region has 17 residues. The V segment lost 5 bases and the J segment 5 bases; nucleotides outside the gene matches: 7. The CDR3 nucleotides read TGTGCCAGCAGCCCGCAGGGACTAGCGGGAGGGCAAGATACGCAGTATTTT. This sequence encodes CASSPQGLAGGQDTQYF.

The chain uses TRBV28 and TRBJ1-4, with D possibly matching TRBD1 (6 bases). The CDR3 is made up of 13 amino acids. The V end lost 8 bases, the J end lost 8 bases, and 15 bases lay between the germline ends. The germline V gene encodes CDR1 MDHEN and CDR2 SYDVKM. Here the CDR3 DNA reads TGTGCCAGCCGGGGGGCCATAGGAGAAAAACTGTTTTTT. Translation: CASRGAIGEKLFF.

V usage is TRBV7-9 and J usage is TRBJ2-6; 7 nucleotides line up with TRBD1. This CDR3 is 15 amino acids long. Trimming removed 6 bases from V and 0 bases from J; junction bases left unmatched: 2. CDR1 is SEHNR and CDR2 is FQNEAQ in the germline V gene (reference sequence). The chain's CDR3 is CASRGQHSGANVLTF. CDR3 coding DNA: TGTGCCAGCAGGGGACAGCACTCTGGGGCCAACGTCCTGACTTTC.

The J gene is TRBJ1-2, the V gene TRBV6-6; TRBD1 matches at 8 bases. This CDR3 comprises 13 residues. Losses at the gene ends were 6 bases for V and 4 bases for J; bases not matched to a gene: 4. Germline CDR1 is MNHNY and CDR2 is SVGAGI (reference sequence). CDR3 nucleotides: TGTGCCAGCAGGCTGACAGGGGCCTATGGCTACACCTTC. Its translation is CASRLTGAYGYTF.

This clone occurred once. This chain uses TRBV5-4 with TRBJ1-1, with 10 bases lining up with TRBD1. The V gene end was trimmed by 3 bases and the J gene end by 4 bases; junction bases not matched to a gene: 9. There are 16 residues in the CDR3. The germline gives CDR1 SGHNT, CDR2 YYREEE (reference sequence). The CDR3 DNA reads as TGTGCCAGCAGCTCGTATCGGGACAGGGGACTCACTGAAGCTTTCTTT. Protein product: CASSSYRDRGLTEAFF. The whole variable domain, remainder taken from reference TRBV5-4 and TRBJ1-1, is ETGVTQSPTHLIKTRGQQVTLRCSSQSGHNTVSWYQQALGQGPQFIFQYYREEENGRGNFPPRFSGLQFPNYSSELNVNALELDDSALYLCASSSYRDRGLTEAFFGQGTRLTVV.

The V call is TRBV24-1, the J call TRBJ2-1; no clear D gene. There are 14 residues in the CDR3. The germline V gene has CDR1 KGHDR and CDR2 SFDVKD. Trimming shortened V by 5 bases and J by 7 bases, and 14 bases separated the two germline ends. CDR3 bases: TGTGCCACCAGTGTCCGTTCCGGTGGGAATGAGCAGTTCTTC. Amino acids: CATSVRSGGNEQFF.

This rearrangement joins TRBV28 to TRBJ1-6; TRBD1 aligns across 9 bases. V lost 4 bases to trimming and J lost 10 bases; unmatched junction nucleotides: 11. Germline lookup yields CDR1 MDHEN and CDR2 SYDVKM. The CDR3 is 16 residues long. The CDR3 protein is CASSYDRGFSGSPLHF. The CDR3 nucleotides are TGTGCCAGCAGTTATGACAGGGGGTTTTCGGGGTCACCCCTCCACTTT.

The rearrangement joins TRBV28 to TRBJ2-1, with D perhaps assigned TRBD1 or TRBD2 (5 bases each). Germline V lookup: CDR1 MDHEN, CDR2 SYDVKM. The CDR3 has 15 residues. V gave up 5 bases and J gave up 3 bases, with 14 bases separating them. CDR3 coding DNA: TGTGCCAGCAGTGACAGTGGGGCGGGCTACAATGAGCAGTTCTTC. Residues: CASSDSGAGYNEQFF.

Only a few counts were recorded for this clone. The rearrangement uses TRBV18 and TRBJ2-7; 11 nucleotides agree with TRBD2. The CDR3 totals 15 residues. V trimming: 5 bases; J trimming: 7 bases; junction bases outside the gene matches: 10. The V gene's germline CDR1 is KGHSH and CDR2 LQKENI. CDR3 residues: CASSFTSGRWGEQYF. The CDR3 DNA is TGTGCCAGCTCATTTACTAGCGGGAGATGGGGGGAGCAGTACTTC.

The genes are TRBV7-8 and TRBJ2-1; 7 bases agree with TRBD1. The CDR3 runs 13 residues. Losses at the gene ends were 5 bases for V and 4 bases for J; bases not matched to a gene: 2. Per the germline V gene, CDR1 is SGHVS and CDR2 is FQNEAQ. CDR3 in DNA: TGTGCCAGCAGCGCACAGGGGTACAATGAGCAGTTCTTC. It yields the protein CASSAQGYNEQFF.

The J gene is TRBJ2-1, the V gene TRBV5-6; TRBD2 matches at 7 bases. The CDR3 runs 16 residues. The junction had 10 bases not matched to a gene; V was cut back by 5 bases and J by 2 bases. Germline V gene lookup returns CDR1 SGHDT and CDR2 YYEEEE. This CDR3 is CASRTSVRAPYNEQFF. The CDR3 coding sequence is TGTGCCAGCAGAACTAGCGTCAGGGCGCCCTACAATGAGCAGTTCTTC.

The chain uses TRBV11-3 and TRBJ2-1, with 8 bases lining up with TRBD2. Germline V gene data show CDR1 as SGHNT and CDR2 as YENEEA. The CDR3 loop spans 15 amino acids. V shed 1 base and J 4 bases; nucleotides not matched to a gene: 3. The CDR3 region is CASSLAGGDYNEQFF. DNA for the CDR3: TGTGCCAGCAGCTTAGCGGGGGGGGATTACAATGAGCAGTTCTTC.

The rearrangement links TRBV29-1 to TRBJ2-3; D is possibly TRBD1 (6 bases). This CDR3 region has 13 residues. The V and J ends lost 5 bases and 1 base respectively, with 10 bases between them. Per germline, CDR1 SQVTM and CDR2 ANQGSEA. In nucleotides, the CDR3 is TGCAGCGTTTTAGGGGGTGGCACAGATACGCAGTATTTT. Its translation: CSVLGGGTDTQYF.

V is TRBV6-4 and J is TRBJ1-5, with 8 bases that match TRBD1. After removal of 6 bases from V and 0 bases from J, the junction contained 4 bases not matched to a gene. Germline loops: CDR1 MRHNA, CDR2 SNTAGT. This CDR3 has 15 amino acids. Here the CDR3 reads CASSRTGGSNQPQHF. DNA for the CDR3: TGTGCCAGCAGCCGTACAGGGGGTAGCAATCAGCCCCAGCATTTT.

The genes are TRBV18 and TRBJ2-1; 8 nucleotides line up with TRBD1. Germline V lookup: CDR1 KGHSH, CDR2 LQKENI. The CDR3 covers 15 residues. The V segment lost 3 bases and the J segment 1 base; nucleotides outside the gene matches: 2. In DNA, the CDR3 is TGTGCCAGCTCACCGACAGGGGTATCCTACAATGAGCAGTTCTTC. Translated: CASSPTGVSYNEQFF. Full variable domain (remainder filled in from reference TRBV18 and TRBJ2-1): NAGVMQNPRHLVRRRGQEARLRCSPMKGHSHVYWYRQLPEEGLKFMVYLQKENIIDESGMPKERFSAEFPKEGPSILRIQQVVRGDSAAYFCASSPTGVSYNEQFFGPGTRLTVL.

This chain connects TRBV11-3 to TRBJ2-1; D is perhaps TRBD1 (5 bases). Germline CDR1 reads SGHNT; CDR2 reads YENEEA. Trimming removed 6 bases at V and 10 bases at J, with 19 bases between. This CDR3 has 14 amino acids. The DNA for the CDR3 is TGTGCCAGCAGATCTGGATCAGGGTCCTCGGAGCAGTTCTTC. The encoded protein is CASRSGSGSSEQFF.

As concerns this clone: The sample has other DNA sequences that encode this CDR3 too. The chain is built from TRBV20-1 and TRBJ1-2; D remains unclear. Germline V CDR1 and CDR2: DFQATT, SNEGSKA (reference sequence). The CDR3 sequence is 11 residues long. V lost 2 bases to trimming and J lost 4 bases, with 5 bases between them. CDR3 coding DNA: TGCAGTGCTAGAATGGCCTATGGCTACACCTTC. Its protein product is CSARMAYGYTF.

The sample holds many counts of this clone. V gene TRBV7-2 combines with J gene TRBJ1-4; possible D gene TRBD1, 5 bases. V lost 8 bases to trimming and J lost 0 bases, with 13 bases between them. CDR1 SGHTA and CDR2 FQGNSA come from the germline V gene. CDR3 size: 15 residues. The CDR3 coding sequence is TGTGCCAGCGGTCAACAGGTGGCAACTAATGAAAAACTGTTTTTT. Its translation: CASGQQVATNEKLFF.

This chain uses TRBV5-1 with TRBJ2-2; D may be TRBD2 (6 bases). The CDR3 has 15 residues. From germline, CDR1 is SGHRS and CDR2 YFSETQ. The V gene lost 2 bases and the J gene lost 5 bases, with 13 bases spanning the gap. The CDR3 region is CASSFGQGGTGELFF. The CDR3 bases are TGCGCCAGCAGCTTTGGGCAGGGAGGAACCGGGGAGCTGTTTTTT.

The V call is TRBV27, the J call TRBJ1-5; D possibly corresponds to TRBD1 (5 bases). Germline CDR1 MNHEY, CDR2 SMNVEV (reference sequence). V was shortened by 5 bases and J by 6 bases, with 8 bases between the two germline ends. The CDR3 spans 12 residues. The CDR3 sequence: CASSQGGQPQHF. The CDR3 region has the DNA TGTGCCAGCAGTCAGGGAGGTCAGCCCCAGCATTTT.

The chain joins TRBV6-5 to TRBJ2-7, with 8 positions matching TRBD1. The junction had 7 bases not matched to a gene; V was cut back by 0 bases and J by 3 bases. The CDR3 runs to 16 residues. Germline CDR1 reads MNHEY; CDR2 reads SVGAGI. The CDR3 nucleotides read TGTGCCAGCAGTTACTCGAACCTCAGGGGGCTCTACGAGCAGTACTTC. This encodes CASSYSNLRGLYEQYF.

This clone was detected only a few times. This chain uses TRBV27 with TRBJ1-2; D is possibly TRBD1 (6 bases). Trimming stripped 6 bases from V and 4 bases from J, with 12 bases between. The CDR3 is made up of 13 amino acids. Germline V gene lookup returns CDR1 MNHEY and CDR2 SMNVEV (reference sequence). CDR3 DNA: TGTGCCAGCAGACAGGCAGGGGCCTATGGCTACACCTTC. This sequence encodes CASRQAGAYGYTF.

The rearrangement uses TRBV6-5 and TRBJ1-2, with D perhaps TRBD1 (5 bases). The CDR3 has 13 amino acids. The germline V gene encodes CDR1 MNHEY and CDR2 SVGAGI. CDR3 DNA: TGTGCGATTAGCCCGGGGGACGGAGGCGGCTACACCTTC. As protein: CAISPGDGGGYTF.

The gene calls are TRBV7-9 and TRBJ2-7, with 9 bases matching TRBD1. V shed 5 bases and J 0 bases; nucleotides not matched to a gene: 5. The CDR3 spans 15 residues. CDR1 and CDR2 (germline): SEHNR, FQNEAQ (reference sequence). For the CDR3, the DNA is TGTGCCAGCAGCATGGACAGGGGCAACTCCTACGAGCAGTACTTC. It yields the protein CASSMDRGNSYEQYF.